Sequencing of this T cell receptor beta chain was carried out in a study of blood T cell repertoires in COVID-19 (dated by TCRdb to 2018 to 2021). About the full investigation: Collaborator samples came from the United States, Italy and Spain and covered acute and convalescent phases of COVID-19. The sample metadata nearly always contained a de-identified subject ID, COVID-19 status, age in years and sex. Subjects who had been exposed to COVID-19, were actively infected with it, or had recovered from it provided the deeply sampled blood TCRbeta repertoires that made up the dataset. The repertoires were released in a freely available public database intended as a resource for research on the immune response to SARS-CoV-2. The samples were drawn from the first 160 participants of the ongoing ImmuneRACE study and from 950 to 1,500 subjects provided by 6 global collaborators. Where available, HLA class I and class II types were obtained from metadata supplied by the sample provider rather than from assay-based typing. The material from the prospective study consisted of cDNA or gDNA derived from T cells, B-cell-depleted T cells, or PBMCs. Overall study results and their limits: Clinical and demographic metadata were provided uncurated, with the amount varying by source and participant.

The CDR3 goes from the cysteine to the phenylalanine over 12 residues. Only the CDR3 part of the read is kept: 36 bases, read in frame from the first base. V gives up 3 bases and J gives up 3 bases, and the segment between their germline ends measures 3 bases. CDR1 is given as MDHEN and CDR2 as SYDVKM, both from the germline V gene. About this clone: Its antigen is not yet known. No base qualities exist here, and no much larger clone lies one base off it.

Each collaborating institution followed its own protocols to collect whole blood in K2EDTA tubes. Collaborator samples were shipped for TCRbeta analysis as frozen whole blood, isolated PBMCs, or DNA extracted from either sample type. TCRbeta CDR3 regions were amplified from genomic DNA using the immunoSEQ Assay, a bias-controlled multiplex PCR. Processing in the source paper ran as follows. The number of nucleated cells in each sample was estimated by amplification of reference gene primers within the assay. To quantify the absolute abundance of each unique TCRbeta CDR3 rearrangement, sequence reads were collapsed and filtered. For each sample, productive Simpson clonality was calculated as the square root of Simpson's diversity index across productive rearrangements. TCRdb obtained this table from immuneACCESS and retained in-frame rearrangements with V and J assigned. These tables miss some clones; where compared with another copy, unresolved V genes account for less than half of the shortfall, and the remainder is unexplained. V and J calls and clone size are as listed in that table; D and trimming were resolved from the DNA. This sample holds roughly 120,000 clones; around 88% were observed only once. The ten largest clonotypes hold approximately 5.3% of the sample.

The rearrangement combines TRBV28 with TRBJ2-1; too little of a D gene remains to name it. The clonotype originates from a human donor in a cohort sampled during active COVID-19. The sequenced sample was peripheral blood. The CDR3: CASSFSYNEQFF. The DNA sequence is TGTGCCAGCAGTTTCAGCTACAATGAGCAGTTCTTC.